Detailed here is one T cell receptor (beta chain). The germline CDR1 and CDR2 sequences are SQVTM and ANQGSEA. Trimming took 4 bases from V and 3 from J; bases not matched to a gene: 6. The CDR3 loop spans 14 amino acids. This entry comes from a study of blood T cell repertoires in COVID-19. Study-level background: Some COVID-19 samples were acute and others convalescent; all came from the United States, Italy and Spain.

Measured with immunoSEQ multiplex PCR; TCRdb has only the in-frame clones, and not every one. In the table there are approximately 89,000 clones, around 80% of which are singletons. This sequence was found in a man in his 70s with acute or convalescent COVID-19. Sequencing was carried out using peripheral blood. The J gene is TRBJ1-5, the V gene TRBV29-1, with 7 bases identical to TRBD1. CDR3 in DNA: TGCAGCGTTGCCGGGACAGATCCCAATCAGCCCCAGCATTTT. Residues: CSVAGTDPNQPQHF.